The 2 T cell receptor beta chains reported below all come from one sample, sequenced in a study of OX40 agonist ivuxolimab in advanced cancers. Sequencing was performed with immunoSEQ multiplex PCR; in TCRdb, only in-frame clones are kept and a portion is missing. The sample lists 30,000 to 45,000 clones, roughly 84% seen once, with 8.5% to 14% in the top ten. This material consisted of CD4+ or CD8+ T cells sorted from blood, taken in a trial of the OX40 agonist ivuxolimab. These receptors came from an adult with an advanced solid tumor such as melanoma, head and neck, liver or kidney cancer.

This rearrangement joins TRBV27 to TRBJ2-1, with 7 bases identical to TRBD2. CDR1 is MNHEY, CDR2 SMNVEV, per germline (reference sequence). Trimming removed 4 bases from V and 0 bases from J; junction bases left unmatched: 3. This CDR3 is 15 amino acids long. CDR3 bases: TGTGCCAGCAGTTCGGGACTAAGCTCCTACAATGAGCAGTTCTTC. Translation gives CASSSGLSSYNEQFF.

By proportion, this clone is medium-sized (0.01 to 0.1%). The chain employs TRBV6-5 and TRBJ1-4; D is perhaps TRBD1 (5 bases). The CDR3 is made up of 15 amino acids. The V gene's germline CDR1 is MNHEY and CDR2 SVGAGI. V lost 0 bases and J 8 bases, leaving 13 bases between the germline ends. The CDR3 region is CASSYSLGGEEKLFF. CDR3 in DNA: TGTGCCAGCAGTTACTCGTTGGGGGGTGAGGAAAAACTGTTTTTT.